This T cell receptor (beta chain) appears in the sequencing data of a study of blood T cell repertoires in COVID-19. The CDR3 extends over 14 amino acids. Generated by immunoSEQ multiplex PCR, the TCRdb table keeps only in-frame clones and is missing some. The sample lists under 55,000 clones, about 90% occurring once. This chain uses TRBV21-1 with TRBJ1-2. TRBV21-1 is classified as a pseudogene. The sequence was obtained from a woman of 80 years or more with COVID-19, enrolled during active disease. The material sequenced was peripheral blood. The CDR3 DNA follows: TGTGCCAGCACAGAATATAGCAGTTTCTATGGCTACACCTTC. Translation gives CASTEYSSFYGYTF.